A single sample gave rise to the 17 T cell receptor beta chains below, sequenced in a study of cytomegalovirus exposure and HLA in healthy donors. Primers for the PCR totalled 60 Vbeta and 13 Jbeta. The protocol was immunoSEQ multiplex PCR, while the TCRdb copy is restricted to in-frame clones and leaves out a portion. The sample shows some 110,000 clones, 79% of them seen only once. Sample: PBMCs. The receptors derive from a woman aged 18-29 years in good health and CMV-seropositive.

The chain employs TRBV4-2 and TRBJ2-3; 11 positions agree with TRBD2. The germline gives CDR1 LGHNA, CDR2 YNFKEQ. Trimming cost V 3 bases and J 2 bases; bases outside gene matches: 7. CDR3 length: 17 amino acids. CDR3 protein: CASSHPAGLAVTDTQYF. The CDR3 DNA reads TGTGCCAGCAGCCACCCCGCGGGACTAGCGGTCACAGATACGCAGTATTTT.

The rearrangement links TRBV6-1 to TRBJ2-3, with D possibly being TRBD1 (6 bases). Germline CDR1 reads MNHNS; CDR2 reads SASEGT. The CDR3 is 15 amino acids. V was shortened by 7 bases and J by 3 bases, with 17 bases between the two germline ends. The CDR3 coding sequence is TGTGCCAGCACCAACCTACAGGGAGCGACAGATACGCAGTATTTT. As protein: CASTNLQGATDTQYF.

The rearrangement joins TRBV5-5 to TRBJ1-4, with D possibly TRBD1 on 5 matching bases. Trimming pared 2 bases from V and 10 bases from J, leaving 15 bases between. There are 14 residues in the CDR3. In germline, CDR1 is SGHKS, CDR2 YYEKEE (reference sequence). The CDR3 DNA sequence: TGTGCCAGCAGCTTCGCCGACAGTCGCGGAAAACTGTTTTTT. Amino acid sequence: CASSFADSRGKLFF.

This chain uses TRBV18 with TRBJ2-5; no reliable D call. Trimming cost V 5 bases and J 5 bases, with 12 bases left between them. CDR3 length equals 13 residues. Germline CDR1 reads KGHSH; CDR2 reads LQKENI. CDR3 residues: CASSTNIRETQYF. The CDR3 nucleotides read TGTGCCAGCTCAACCAATATCCGGGAGACCCAGTACTTC.

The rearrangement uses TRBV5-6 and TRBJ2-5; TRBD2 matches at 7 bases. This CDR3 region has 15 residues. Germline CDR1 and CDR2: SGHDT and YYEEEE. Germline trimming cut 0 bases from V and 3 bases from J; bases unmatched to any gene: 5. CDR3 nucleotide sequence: TGTGCCAGCAGCTTGGAAGGGACTACCGAAGAGACCCAGTACTTC. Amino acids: CASSLEGTTEETQYF.

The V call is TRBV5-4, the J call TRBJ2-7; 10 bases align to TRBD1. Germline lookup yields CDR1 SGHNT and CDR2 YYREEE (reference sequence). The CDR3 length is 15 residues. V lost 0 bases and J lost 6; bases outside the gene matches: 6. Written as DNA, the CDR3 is TGTGCCAGCAGCTTGGTTGCGACAGGGGGCGGCGAGCAGTACTTC. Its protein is CASSLVATGGGEQYF.

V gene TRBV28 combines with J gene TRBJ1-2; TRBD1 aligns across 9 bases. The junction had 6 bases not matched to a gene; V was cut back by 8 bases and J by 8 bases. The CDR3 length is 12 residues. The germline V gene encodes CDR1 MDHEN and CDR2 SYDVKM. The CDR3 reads CASEGQGQGYTF. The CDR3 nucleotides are TGTGCCAGCGAGGGACAGGGTCAGGGCTACACCTTC.

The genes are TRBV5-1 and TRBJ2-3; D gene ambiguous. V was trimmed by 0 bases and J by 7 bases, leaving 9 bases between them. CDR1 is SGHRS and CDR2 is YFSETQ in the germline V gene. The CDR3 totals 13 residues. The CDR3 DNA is TGCGCCAGCAGCTTGGGGAGCGAAAATACGCAGTATTTT. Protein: CASSLGSENTQYF.

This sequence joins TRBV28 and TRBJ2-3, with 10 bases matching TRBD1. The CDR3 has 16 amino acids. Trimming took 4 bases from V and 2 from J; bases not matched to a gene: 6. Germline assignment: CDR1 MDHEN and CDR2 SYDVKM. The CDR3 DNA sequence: TGTGCCAGCAGTTCGAGACAGGGGGCCTTCACAGATACGCAGTATTTT. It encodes CASSSRQGAFTDTQYF. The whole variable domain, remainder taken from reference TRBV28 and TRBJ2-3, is DVKVTQSSRYLVKRTGEKVFLECVQDMDHENMFWYRQDPGLGLRLIYFSYDVKMKEKGDIPEGYSVSREKKERFSLILESASTNQTSMYLCASSSRQGAFTDTQYFGPGTRLTVL.

CDR3 sequence reads: CASSSVYRRAEGGLFF. The CDR3 region has the DNA TGTGCCAGCAGCTCGGTCTACCGGCGGGCGGAGGGAGGTCTGTTCTTC. The chain uses TRBV11-3 and TRBJ2-1; D perhaps matches TRBD2 (6 bases). Trimming removed 4 bases from V and 15 bases from J, with 28 bases in between. Germline V gene data show CDR1 as SGHNT and CDR2 as YENEEA. The CDR3 loop spans 16 amino acids.

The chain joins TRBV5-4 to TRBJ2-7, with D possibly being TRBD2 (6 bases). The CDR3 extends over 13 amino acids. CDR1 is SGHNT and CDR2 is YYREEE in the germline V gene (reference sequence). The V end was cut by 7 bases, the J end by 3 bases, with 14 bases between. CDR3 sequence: CASARTTDYEQYF. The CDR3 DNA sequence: TGTGCCAGCGCCAGGACTACCGACTACGAGCAGTACTTC.

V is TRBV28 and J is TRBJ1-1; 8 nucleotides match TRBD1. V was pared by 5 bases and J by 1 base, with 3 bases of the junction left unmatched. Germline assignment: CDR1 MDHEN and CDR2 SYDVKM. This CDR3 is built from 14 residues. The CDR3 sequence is CASSHRGGNTEAFF. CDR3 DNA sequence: TGTGCCAGCAGTCACAGGGGGGGGAACACTGAAGCTTTCTTT. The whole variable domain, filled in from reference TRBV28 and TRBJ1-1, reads DVKVTQSSRYLVKRTGEKVFLECVQDMDHENMFWYRQDPGLGLRLIYFSYDVKMKEKGDIPEGYSVSREKKERFSLILESASTNQTSMYLCASSHRGGNTEAFFGQGTRLTVV.

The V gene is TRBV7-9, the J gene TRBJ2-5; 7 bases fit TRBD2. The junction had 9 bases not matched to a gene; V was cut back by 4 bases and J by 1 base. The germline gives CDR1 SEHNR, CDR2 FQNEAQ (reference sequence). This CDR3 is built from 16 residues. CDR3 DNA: TGTGCCAGCAGCTCCAACAGGCTAGCGGCCCAAGAGACCCAGTACTTC. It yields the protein CASSSNRLAAQETQYF.

The CDR3 DNA reads TGTGCCATCAGTGAACAGGGTAGGAATGGCTACACCTTC. Protein: CAISEQGRNGYTF. The genes are TRBV10-3 and TRBJ1-2; possible D gene TRBD1, 6 bases. The CDR3 length is 13 residues. The V end was cut by 3 bases, the J end by 6 bases, with 11 bases between. Looked up from germline, CDR1 is ENHRY and CDR2 is SYGVKD.

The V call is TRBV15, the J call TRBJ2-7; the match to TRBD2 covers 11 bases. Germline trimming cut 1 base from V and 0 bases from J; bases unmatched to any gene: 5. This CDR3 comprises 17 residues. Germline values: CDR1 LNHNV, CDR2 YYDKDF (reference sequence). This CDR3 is CATSRALSGRASYEQYF. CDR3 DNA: TGTGCCACCAGCAGAGCCCTTAGCGGGAGGGCCTCCTACGAGCAGTACTTC.

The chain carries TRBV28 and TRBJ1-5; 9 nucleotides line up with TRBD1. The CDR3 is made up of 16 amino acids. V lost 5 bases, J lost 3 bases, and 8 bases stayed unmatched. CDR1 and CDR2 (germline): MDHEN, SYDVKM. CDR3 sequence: CASSRNRGLANQPQHF. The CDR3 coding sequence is TGTGCCAGCAGTCGGAACAGGGGGCTGGCCAATCAGCCCCAGCATTTT. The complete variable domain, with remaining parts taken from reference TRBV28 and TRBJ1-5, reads DVKVTQSSRYLVKRTGEKVFLECVQDMDHENMFWYRQDPGLGLRLIYFSYDVKMKEKGDIPEGYSVSREKKERFSLILESASTNQTSMYLCASSRNRGLANQPQHFGDGTRLSIL.

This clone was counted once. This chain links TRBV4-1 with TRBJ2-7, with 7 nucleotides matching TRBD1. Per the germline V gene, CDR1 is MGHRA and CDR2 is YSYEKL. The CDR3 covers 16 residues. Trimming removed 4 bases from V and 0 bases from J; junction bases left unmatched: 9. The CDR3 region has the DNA TGCGCCAGCAGCCGAATAGGGACAGACAGCTCCTACGAGCAGTACTTC. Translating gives CASSRIGTDSSYEQYF.